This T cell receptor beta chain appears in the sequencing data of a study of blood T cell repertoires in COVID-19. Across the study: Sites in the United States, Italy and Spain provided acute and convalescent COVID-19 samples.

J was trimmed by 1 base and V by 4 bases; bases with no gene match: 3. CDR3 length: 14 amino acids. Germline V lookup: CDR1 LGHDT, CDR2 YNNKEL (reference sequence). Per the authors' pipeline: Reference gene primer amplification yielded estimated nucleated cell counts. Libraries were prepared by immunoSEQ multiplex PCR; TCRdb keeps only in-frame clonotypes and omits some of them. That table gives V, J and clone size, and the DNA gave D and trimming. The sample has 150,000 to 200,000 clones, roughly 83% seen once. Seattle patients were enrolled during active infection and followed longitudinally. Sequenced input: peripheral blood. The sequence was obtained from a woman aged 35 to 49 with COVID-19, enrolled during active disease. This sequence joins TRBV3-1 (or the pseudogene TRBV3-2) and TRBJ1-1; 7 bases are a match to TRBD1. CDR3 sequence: CASSLGQTNTEAFF. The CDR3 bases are TGTGCCAGCAGCCTGGGACAGACGAACACTGAAGCTTTCTTT.